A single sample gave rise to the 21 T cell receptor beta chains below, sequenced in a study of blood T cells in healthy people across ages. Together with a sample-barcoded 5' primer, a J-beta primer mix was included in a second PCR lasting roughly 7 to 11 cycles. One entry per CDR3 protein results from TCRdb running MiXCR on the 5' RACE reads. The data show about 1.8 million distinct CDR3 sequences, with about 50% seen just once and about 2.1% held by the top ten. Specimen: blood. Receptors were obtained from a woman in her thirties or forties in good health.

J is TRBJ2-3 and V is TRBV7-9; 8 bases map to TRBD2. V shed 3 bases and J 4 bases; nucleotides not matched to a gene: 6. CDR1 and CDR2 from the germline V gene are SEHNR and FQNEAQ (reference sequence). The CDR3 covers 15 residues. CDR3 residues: CASSFDGGASDTQYF. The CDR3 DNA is TGTGCCAGCAGCTTCGACGGGGGGGCTTCAGATACGCAGTATTTT.

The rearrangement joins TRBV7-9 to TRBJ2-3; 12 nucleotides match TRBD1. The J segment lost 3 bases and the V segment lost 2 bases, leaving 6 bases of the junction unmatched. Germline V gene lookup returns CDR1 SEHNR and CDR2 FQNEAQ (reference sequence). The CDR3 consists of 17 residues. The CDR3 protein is CASSLSPGQGATDTQYF. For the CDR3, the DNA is TGTGCCAGCAGCTTATCTCCGGGACAGGGGGCAACAGATACGCAGTATTTT.

DNA for the CDR3: TGCAGTGCTAGAGAAGGGGGGCAGGGTCCGTCCTACGAGCAGTACTTC. It specifies CSAREGGQGPSYEQYF. The chain links TRBV20-1 to TRBJ2-5; D is perhaps TRBD1 or TRBD2 (6 bases each). The end of the DNA fits TRBJ2-7 better, so the J call may be wrong. The V gene's germline CDR1 is DFQATT and CDR2 SNEGSKA (reference sequence). This CDR3 contains 16 residues.

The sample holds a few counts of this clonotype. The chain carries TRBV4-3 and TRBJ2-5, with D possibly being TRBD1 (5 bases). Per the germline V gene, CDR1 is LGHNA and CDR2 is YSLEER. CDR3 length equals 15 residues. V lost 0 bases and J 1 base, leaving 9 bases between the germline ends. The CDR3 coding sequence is TGCGCCAGCAGCCAAGAGCCAGGGCTCCAAGAGACCCAGTACTTC. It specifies CASSQEPGLQETQYF.

The CDR3 DNA follows: TGTGCCAGCAGCTTTGACAGAGATACGCAGTATTTT. It encodes CASSFDRDTQYF. J is TRBJ2-3 and V is TRBV11-2, with D possibly TRBD1 on 5 matching bases. V was pared by 3 bases and J by 5 bases, with 6 bases between. Germline-derived CDR1 and CDR2 are SGHAT and FQNNGV. The CDR3 sequence is 12 residues long.

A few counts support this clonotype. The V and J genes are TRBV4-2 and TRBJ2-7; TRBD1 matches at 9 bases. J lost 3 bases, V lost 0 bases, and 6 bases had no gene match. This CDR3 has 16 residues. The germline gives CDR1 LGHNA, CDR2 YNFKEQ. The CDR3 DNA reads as TGTGCCAGCAGCCAAGACTCGGGACAGGGACGCTACGAGCAGTACTTC. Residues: CASSQDSGQGRYEQYF.

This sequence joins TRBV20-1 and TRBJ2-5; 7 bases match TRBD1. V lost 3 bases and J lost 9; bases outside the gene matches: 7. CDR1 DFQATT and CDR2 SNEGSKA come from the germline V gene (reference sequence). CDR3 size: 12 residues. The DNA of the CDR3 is TGCAGTGCTAGCAGGGGGTCCGGGGCCCAGTACTTC. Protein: CSASRGSGAQYF.

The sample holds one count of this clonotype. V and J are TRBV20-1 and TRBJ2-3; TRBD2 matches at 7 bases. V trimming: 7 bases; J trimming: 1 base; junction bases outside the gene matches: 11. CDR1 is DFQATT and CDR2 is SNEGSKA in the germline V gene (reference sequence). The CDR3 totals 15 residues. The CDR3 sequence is CSGAFSGGGTDTQYF. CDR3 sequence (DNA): TGCAGTGGGGCCTTCTCGGGGGGAGGCACAGATACGCAGTATTTT.

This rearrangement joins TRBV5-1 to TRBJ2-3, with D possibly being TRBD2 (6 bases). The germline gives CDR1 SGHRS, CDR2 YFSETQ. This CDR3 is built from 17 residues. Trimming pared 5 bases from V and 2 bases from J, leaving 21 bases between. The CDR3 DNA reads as TGCGCCAGCAGTCCTACCGCCTTCGGGGGAGTCACAGATACGCAGTATTTT. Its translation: CASSPTAFGGVTDTQYF.

CDR3 nucleotide sequence: TGCGCCAGCAGCGCTGTCCCTAGCGGGGGGACTAGCACAGATACGCAGTATTTT. Its protein product is CASSAVPSGGTSTDTQYF. The rearrangement links TRBV5-1 to TRBJ2-3, with 11 bases lining up with TRBD2. Germline CDR1 and CDR2: SGHRS and YFSETQ. Losses at the gene ends were 4 bases for V and 0 bases for J; bases not matched to a gene: 10. This CDR3 spans 18 amino acids.

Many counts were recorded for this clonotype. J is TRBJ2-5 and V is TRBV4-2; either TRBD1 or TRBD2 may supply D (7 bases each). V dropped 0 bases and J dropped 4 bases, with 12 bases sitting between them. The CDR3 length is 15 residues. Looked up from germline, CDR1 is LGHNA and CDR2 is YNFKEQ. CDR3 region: CASSQDQGGAETQYF. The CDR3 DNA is TGTGCCAGCAGCCAAGATCAGGGGGGGGCAGAGACCCAGTACTTC.

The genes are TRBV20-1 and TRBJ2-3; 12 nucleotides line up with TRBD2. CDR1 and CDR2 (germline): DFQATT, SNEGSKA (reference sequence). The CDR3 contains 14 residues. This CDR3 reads CSARTSGVADTQYF. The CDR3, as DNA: TGCAGCGCCCGGACTAGCGGGGTGGCAGATACGCAGTATTTT.

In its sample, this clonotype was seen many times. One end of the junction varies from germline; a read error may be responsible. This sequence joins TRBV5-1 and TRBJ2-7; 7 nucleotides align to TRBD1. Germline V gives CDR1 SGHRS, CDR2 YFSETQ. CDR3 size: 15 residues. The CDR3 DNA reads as TGTGCCAGCAGCTTCAGACAGGGCAGCTCCTACGAGCAGTACTTC. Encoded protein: CASSFRQGSSYEQYF.

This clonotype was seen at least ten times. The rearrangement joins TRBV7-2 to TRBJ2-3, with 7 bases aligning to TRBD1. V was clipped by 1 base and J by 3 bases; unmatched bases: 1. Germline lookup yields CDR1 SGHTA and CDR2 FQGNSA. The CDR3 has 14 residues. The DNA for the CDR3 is TGTGCCAGCAGCTTAGTGACAGGGACAGATACGCAGTATTTT. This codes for CASSLVTGTDTQYF.

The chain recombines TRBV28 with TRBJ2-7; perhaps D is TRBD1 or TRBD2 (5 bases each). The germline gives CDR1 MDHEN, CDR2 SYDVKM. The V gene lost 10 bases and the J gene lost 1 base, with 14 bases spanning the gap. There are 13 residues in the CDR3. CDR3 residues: CAIIGTGSYEQYF. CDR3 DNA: TGTGCCATCATCGGGACGGGGTCCTACGAGCAGTACTTC. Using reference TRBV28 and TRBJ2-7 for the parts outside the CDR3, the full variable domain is DVKVTQSSRYLVKRTGEKVFLECVQDMDHENMFWYRQDPGLGLRLIYFSYDVKMKEKGDIPEGYSVSREKKERFSLILESASTNQTSMYLCAIIGTGSYEQYFGPGTRLTVT.

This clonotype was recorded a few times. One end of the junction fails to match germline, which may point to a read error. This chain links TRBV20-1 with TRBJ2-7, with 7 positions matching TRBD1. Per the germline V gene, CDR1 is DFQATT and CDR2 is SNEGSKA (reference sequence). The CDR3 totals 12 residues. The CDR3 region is CRAMTGKDEQYF. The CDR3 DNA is TGCAGGGCTATGACAGGGAAGGACGAGCAGTACTTC.

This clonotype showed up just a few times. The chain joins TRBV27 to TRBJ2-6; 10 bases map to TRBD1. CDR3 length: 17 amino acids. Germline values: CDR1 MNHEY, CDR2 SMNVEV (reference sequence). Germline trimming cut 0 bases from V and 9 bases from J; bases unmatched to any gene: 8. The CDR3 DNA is TGTGCCAGCAGTTTATCGGGGCCGGGACAGGGGAACAACGTCCTGACTTTC. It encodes CASSLSGPGQGNNVLTF.

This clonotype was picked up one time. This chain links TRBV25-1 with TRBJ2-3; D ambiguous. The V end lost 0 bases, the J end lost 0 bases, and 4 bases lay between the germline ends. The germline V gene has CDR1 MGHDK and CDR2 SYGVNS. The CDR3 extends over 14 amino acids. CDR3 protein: CASSEYRSTDTQYF. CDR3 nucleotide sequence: TGTGCCAGCAGTGAATATCGCAGCACAGATACGCAGTATTTT.

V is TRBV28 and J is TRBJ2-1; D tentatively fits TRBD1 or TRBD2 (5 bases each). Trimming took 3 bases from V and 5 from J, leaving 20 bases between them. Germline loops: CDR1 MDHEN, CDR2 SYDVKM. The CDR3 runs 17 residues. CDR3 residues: CASSFRKGPRAHNEQFF. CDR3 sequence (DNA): TGTGCCAGCAGTTTCCGGAAGGGGCCGCGGGCCCACAATGAGCAGTTCTTC.

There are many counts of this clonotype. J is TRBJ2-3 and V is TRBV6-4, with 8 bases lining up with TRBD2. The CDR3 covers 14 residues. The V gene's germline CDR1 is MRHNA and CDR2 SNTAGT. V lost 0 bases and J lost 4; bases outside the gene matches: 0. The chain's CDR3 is CASSDSSGADTQYF. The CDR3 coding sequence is TGTGCCAGCAGTGACTCTAGCGGGGCAGATACGCAGTATTTT.

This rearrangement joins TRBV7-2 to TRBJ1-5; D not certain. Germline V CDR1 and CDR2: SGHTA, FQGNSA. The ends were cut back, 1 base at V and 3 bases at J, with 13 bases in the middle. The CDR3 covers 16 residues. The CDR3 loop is CASSLEGAGFNQPQHF. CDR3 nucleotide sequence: TGTGCCAGCAGCTTAGAAGGTGCCGGATTCAATCAGCCCCAGCATTTT. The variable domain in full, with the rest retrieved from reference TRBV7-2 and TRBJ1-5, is GAGVSQSPSNKVTEKGKDVELRCDPISGHTALYWYRQSLGQGLEFLIYFQGNSAPDKSGLPSDRFSAERTGGSVSTLTIQRTQQEDSAVYLCASSLEGAGFNQPQHFGDGTRLSIL.